These 17 T cell receptor beta chains were all obtained from the same sample, sequenced in a study of vaccination and CD4 T cells after COVID-19. These receptors' targets are unknown. CD4+ T cells that had been cultured provided DNA sequenced with the Oncomine TCR Beta short-read assay. TCRdb reprocessed the PCR reads with MiXCR, giving one entry per CDR3 protein. Of over 5,000 distinct CDR3 sequences listed, less than 40% were seen once; the top ten hold approximately 26%. Treatment given: roughly nine-day PBMC culture with coronavirus spike peptide pools or control peptides (ViraFEST assay). It was before the COVID-19 pandemic (2011-2018) that the unexposed donor's CD4+ T cells were collected. Material for sequencing was CD4+ T cells from blood, cultured in vitro. The origin of the receptors is a human donor in good health.

This chain links TRBV10-2 with TRBJ1-1; D might be TRBD1 (6 bases). CDR3 length: 15 residues. The ends were cut back, 6 bases at V and 2 bases at J, with 16 bases in the middle. Germline V gene sequence: CDR1 WSHSY, CDR2 SAAADI. Here the CDR3 reads CASRAGVRVNTEAFF. The CDR3 bases are TGCGCCAGCAGAGCAGGGGTTAGAGTTAACACTGAAGCTTTCTTT.

The chain joins TRBV7-3 to TRBJ2-1, with 12 nucleotides matching TRBD2. The CDR3 runs 16 residues. With V trimmed by 4 bases and J by 5 bases, 6 bases remained unmatched. Germline lookup yields CDR1 SGHTA and CDR2 FQGTGA. Here the CDR3 DNA reads TGTGCCAGCAGCTACCTAGCGGGGGGGTACAACAATGAGCAGTTCTTC. Residues: CASSYLAGGYNNEQFF.

Only a few counts were recorded for this clonotype. CDR3 region: CASSPTVQGNTEAFF. CDR3 DNA sequence: TGTGCCAGCAGCCCTACCGTCCAGGGGAACACTGAAGCTTTCTTT. The genes are TRBV27 and TRBJ1-1, with D possibly TRBD1 on 5 matching bases. The CDR3 length is 15 residues. In germline, CDR1 is MNHEY, CDR2 SMNVEV (reference sequence). V was shortened by 6 bases and J by 1 base, with 15 bases between the two germline ends.

The chain uses TRBV6-1 and TRBJ1-2; 11 bases agree with TRBD1. The ends lost 7 bases at V and 7 bases at J; junction bases unmatched: 8. This CDR3 has 14 amino acids. Germline values: CDR1 MNHNS, CDR2 SASEGT. CDR3 bases: TGTGCCAGCATAACCGGGACAGGGGGATCTGGCTACACCTTC. As protein: CASITGTGGSGYTF.

On this clonotype itself: With a much larger clone just one base away, this may be a read error. The chain has TRBV5-1 and TRBJ1-1, with 7 positions matching TRBD1. The CDR3 is 16 amino acids. The V gene's germline CDR1 is SGHRS and CDR2 YFSETQ. The CDR3 region has the DNA TGCTCCAGCAGCCCACCGACAGGGACGTTTGCCACTGAAGCTTTCTTT. Translation gives CSSSPPTGTFATEAFF.

This clonotype appeared a few times. The chain joins TRBV20-1 to TRBJ1-1; D uncertain. CDR1 is DFQATT, CDR2 SNEGSKA, per germline (reference sequence). The CDR3 has 17 amino acids. V was shortened by 1 base and J by 6 bases, with 24 bases between the two germline ends. The CDR3: CSARVPGGFLRDAEAFF. CDR3 sequence (DNA): TGCAGTGCTAGAGTCCCCGGAGGGTTTCTCCGTGACGCTGAAGCTTTCTTT.

The V gene is TRBV6-5, the J gene TRBJ2-1; D call uncertain. Germline CDR1 reads MNHEY; CDR2 reads SVGAGI. This CDR3 spans 13 amino acids. The germline V and J ends were trimmed by 2 bases and 5 bases, with 7 bases remaining between them. This CDR3 reads CASSYAADNEQFF. CDR3 DNA sequence: TGTGCCAGCAGTTACGCCGCAGACAATGAGCAGTTCTTC.

This clonotype is labeled medium-sized. The chain is built from TRBV9 and TRBJ1-1, with D unclear. V dropped 0 bases and J dropped 1 base, with 10 bases sitting between them. The CDR3 is 15 amino acids. Looked up from germline, CDR1 is SGDLS and CDR2 is YYNGEE. The CDR3 region has the DNA TGTGCCAGCAGCGTAGGGACCGTATCGAACACTGAAGCTTTCTTT. It codes for CASSVGTVSNTEAFF. The variable domain in full, with the rest retrieved from reference TRBV9 and TRBJ1-1, is DSGVTQTPKHLITATGQRVTLRCSPRSGDLSVYWYQQSLDQGLQFLIQYYNGEERAKGNILERFSAQQFPDLHSELNLSSLELGDSALYFCASSVGTVSNTEAFFGQGTRLTVV.

The J gene is TRBJ2-1, the V gene TRBV20-1; 7 positions match TRBD2. The J segment lost 9 bases and the V segment lost 2 bases, leaving 7 bases of the junction unmatched. The CDR3 contains 13 residues. Germline assignment: CDR1 DFQATT and CDR2 SNEGSKA (reference sequence). The CDR3 sequence is CSARRLAGSEQFF. CDR3 nucleotides: TGCAGTGCTAGACGACTAGCCGGTAGTGAGCAGTTCTTC.

This chain connects TRBV19 to TRBJ1-6, with TRBD1 identical over 9 bases. Per the germline V gene, CDR1 is LNHDA and CDR2 is SQIVND (reference sequence). CDR3 length: 15 residues. With 6 bases clipped from V and 6 bases from J, the junction kept 6 bases outside the gene matches. The CDR3 loop is CASRPTGGPNSPLHF. CDR3 coding DNA: TGTGCCAGTAGACCCACAGGGGGCCCTAATTCACCCCTCCACTTT. The variable domain in full, completed from reference TRBV19 and TRBJ1-6, reads DGGITQSPKYLFRKEGQNVTLSCEQNLNHDAMYWYRQDPGQGLRLIYYSQIVNDFQKGDIAEGYSVSREKKESFPLTVTSAQKNPTAFYLCASRPTGGPNSPLHFGNGTRLTVT.

This rearrangement joins TRBV20-1 to TRBJ1-2; TRBD1 might be the D (5 bases). CDR1 and CDR2 from the germline V gene are DFQATT and SNEGSKA (reference sequence). CDR3 length: 15 residues. Trimming left V 6 bases short and J 2 bases short, with 19 bases between. The CDR3 DNA reads as TGCAGTGCCACGACTCAACAGGCCACAAACTATGGCTACACCTTC. It translates to CSATTQQATNYGYTF.

This clonotype was picked up a small number of times. V gene TRBV12-3 or TRBV12-4 combines with J gene TRBJ2-2, with TRBD2 matching over 7 bases. The CDR3 covers 16 residues. With 6 bases clipped from V and 4 bases from J, the junction kept 11 bases outside the gene matches. This chain's CDR3 is CASSQWGGETTGELFF. CDR3 coding DNA: TGTGCCAGCAGCCAATGGGGGGGGGAGACCACCGGGGAGCTGTTTTTT.

The chain is built from TRBV7-9 and TRBJ1-6, with D perhaps TRBD1 (6 bases). CDR3 length: 16 amino acids. Germline V lookup: CDR1 SEHNR, CDR2 FQNEAQ (reference sequence). CDR3 sequence (DNA): TGTGCTGGACGGGACACAGATACTATAAATAATTCACCCCTCCACTTT. As protein: CAGRDTDTINNSPLHF.

This clonotype showed up just a few times. The V gene is TRBV29-1, the J gene TRBJ1-1; no reliable D call. The V gene lost 2 bases and the J gene lost 0 bases, with 4 bases spanning the gap. CDR1 is SQVTM, CDR2 ANQGSEA, per germline. This CDR3 region has 12 residues. The CDR3 nucleotides read TGCAGCGTTGAATCGGTGAACACTGAAGCTTTCTTT. Amino acid sequence: CSVESVNTEAFF.

This clonotype turned up a few times. A read error may produce the germline difference seen at one junction end. The chain combines TRBV7-7 with TRBJ2-6; the match to TRBD1 covers 7 bases. Per the germline V gene, CDR1 is SSHAT and CDR2 is FNYEAQ (reference sequence). CDR3 length: 19 amino acids. The CDR3 nucleotides are TGTGCTAGCAGCCTAAGACAGGGAAGTCCCCCCTCTGGGGCCAACGTCCTGACTTTC. Translated, it gives CASSLRQGSPPSGANVLTF. Together with reference TRBV7-7 and TRBJ2-6, the CDR3 gives the full variable domain: GAGVSQSPRYKVTKRGQDVTLRCDPISSHATLYWYQQALGQGPEFLTYFNYEAQPDKSGLPSDRFSAERPEGSISTLTIQRTEQRDSAMYRCASSLRQGSPPSGANVLTFGAGSRLTVL.

This chain uses TRBV5-4 with TRBJ2-3; 7 bases line up with TRBD1. Germline V gene data show CDR1 as SGHNT and CDR2 as YYREEE (reference sequence). J lost 2 bases, V lost 5 bases, and 11 bases had no gene match. The CDR3 has 16 amino acids. The CDR3 protein is CASRKPGGQPTDTQYF. The CDR3 DNA is TGTGCCAGCAGGAAACCTGGGGGACAGCCCACAGATACGCAGTATTTT.

The gene calls are TRBV6-1 and TRBJ2-5, with a possible D match to TRBD1 (5 bases). The V gene's germline CDR1 is MNHNS and CDR2 SASEGT. CDR3 length: 14 amino acids. Deletions cut 7 bases from V and 1 base from J, with 13 bases between. CDR3 sequence reads: CASTLGVPQETQYF. In nucleotides, the CDR3 is TGTGCCAGCACCCTAGGGGTTCCCCAAGAGACCCAGTACTTC.